This T cell receptor (beta chain) was captured in a study of T cell changes during pregnancy in multiple sclerosis. Trimming removed 2 bases at V and 9 bases at J, with 17 bases between. The germline CDR1 and CDR2 sequences are MNHNS and SASEGT. This CDR3 comprises 16 residues. TCRdb's copy holds only in-frame clones and misses some; the assay was immunoSEQ multiplex PCR. The sample comprises tens of thousands of clones, 85% to 95% of which are singletons, and about 8% rests with the top ten. Sequencing was performed on CD8+ T cells from peripheral blood mononuclear cells, taken in the third trimester of pregnancy. The V call is TRBV6-1, the J call TRBJ1-6; perhaps TRBD1 as D (5 bases). The TCR was taken from a female donor with multiple sclerosis, enrolled in a pregnancy study. This CDR3 reads CASSESVGQGSSPLHF. The CDR3 bases are TGTGCCAGCAGTGAATCTGTGGGGCAGGGAAGTTCACCCCTCCACTTT.